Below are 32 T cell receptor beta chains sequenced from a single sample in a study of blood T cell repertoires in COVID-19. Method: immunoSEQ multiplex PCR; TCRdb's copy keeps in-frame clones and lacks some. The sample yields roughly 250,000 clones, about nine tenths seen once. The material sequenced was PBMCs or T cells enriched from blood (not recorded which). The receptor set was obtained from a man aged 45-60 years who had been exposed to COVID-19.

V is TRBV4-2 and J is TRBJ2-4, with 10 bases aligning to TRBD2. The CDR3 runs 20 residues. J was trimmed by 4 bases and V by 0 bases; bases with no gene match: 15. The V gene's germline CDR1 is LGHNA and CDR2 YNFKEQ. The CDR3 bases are TGTGCCAGCAGCCAAGATGTGGGGCTAGCGGGGGAACCTCGGAAAAACATTCAGTACTTC. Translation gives CASSQDVGLAGEPRKNIQYF.

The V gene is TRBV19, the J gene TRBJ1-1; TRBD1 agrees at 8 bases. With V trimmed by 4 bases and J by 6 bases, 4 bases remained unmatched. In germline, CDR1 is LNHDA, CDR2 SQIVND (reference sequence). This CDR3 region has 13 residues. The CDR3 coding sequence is TGTGCCAGTAGTACTCAGGGGGCGTCTGAAGCTTTCTTT. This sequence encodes CASSTQGASEAFF.

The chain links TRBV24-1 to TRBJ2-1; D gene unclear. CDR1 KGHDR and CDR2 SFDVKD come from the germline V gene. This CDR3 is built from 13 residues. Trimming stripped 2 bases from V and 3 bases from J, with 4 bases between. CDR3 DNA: TGTGCCACCAGTGATTCCTACTACAATGAGCAGTTCTTC. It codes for CATSDSYYNEQFF.

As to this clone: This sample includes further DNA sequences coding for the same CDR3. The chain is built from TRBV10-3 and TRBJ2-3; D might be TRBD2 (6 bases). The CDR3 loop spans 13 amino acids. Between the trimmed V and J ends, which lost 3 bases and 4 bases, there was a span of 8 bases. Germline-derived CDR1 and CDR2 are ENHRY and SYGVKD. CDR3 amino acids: CAISESGADTQYF. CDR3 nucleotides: TGTGCCATCAGTGAATCGGGGGCAGATACGCAGTATTTT.

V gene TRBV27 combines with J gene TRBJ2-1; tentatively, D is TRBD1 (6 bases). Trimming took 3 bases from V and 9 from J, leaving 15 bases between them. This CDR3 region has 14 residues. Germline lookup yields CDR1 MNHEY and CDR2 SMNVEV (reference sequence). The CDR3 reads CASSFRLKGGEQFF. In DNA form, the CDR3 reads TGTGCCAGCAGTTTTCGGCTTAAAGGGGGTGAGCAGTTCTTC.

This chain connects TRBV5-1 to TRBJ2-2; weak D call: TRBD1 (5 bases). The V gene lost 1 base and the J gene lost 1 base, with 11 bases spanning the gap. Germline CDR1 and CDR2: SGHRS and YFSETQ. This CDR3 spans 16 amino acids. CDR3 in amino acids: CASSLKGEWNTGELFF. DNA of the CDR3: TGCGCCAGCAGCTTGAAAGGGGAATGGAACACCGGGGAGCTGTTTTTT.

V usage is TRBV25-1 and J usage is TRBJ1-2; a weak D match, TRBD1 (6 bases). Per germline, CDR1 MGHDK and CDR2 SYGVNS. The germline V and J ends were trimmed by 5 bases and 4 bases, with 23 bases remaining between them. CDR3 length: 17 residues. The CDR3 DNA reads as TGTGCCAGCAGTAAATCGGGACCTACAGGGACCACCTATGGCTACACCTTC. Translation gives CASSKSGPTGTTYGYTF.

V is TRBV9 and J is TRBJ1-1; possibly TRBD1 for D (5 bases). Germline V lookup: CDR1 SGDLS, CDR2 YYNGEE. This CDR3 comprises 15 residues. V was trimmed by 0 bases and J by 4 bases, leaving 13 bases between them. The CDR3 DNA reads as TGTGCCAGCAGCGTAGGGGGACTTAAGAGCACTGAAGCTTTCTTT. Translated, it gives CASSVGGLKSTEAFF.

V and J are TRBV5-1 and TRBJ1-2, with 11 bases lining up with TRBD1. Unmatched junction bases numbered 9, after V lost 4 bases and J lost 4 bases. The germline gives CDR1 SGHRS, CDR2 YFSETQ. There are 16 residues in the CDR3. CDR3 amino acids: CASSTGTGGQSYGYTF. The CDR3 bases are TGCGCCAGCAGCACCGGGACAGGGGGACAGAGCTATGGCTACACCTTC. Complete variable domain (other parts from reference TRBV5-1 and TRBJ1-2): KAGVTQTPRYLIKTRGQQVTLSCSPISGHRSVSWYQQTPGQGLQFLFEYFSETQRNKGNFPGRFSGRQFSNSRSEMNVSTLELGDSALYLCASSTGTGGQSYGYTFGSGTRLTVV.

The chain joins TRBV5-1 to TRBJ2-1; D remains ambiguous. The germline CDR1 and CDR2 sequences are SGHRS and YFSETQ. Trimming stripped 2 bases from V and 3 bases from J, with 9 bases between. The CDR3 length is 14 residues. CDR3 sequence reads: CASSFEAVYNEQFF. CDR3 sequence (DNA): TGCGCCAGCAGCTTTGAGGCAGTCTACAATGAGCAGTTCTTC.

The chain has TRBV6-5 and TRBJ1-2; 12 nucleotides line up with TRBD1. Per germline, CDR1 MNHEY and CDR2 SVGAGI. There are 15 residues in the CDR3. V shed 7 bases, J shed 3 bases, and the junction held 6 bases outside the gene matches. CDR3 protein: CASTQGTGGDYGYTF. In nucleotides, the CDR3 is TGTGCCAGCACCCAAGGGACAGGGGGCGACTATGGCTACACCTTC.

The CDR3 DNA reads as TGTGCCAGCAGCGCGGGGGCTAACTATGGCTACACCTTC. Translating it yields CASSAGANYGYTF. The chain employs TRBV28 and TRBJ1-2, with D perhaps matching TRBD1 (5 bases). The V gene's germline CDR1 is MDHEN and CDR2 SYDVKM. V gave up 6 bases and J gave up 0 bases, with 8 bases separating them. The CDR3 is 13 amino acids.

The CDR3 protein is CASSLGYRGNYGYTF. As DNA, the CDR3 is TGCGCCAGCAGCTTGGGTTACAGGGGAAACTATGGCTACACCTTC. The V and J genes are TRBV5-1 and TRBJ1-2, with 7 nucleotides matching TRBD1. V lost 0 bases, J lost 2 bases, and 4 bases stayed unmatched. This CDR3 comprises 15 residues. In germline, CDR1 is SGHRS, CDR2 YFSETQ.

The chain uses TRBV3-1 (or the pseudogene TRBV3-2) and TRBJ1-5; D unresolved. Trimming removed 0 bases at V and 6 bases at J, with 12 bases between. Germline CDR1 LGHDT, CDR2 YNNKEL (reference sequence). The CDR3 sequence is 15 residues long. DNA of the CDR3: TGTGCCAGCAGCCAAGAGCATTGGAGGGTTCAGCCCCAGCATTTT. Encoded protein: CASSQEHWRVQPQHF.

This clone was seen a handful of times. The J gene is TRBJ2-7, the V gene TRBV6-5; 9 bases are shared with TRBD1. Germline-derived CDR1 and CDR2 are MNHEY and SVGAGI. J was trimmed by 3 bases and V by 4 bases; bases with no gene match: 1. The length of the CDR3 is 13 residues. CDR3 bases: TGTGCCAGCAGTTCGGGACAGGGCTACGAGCAGTACTTC. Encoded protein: CASSSGQGYEQYF.

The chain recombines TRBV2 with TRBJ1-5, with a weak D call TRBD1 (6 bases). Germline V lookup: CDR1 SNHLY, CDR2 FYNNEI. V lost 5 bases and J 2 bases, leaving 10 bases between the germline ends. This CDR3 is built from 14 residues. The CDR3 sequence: CASSQDSRNQPQHF. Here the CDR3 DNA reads TGTGCCAGCAGTCAGGACAGTCGCAATCAGCCCCAGCATTTT.

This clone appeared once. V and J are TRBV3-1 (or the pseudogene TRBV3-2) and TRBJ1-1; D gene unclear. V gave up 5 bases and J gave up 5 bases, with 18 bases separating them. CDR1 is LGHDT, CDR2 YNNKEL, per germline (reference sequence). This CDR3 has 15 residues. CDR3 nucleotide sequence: TGTGCCAGCAGCTCCCGATGGGGTAGCGGGACTGAAGCTTTCTTT. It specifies CASSSRWGSGTEAFF.

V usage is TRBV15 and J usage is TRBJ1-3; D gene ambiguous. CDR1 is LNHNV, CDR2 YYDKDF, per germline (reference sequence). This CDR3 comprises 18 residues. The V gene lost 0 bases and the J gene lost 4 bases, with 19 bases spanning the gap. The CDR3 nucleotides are TGTGCCACCAGCAGAGATTCGGCGGGGTGGACTTCGGGAAACACCATATATTTT. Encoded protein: CATSRDSAGWTSGNTIYF. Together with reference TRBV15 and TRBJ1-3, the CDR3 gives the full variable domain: DAMVIQNPRYQVTQFGKPVTLSCSQTLNHNVMYWYQQKSSQAPKLLFHYYDKDFNNEADTPDNFQSRRPNTSFCFLDIRSPGLGDTAMYLCATSRDSAGWTSGNTIYFGEGSWLTVV.

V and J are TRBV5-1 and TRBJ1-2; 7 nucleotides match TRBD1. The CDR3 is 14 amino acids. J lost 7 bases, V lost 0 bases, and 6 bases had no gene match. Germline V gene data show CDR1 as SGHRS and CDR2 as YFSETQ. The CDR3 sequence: CASSLEGQGGGYTF. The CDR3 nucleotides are TGCGCCAGCAGCTTGGAAGGCCAGGGGGGTGGCTACACCTTC.

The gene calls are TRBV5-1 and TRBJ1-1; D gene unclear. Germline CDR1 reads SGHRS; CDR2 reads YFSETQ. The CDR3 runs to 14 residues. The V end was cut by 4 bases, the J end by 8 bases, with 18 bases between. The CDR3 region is CASSPAVFAAEAFF. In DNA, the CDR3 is TGCGCCAGCAGCCCGGCAGTCTTCGCGGCAGAAGCTTTCTTT.

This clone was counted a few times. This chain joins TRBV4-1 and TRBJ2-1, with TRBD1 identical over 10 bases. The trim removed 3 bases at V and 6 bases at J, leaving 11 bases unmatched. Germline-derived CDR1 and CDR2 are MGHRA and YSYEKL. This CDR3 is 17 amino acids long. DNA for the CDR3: TGCGCCAGCAGCCAGTCTACCGGGACAGGGGTCGCCAATGAGCAGTTCTTC. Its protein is CASSQSTGTGVANEQFF.

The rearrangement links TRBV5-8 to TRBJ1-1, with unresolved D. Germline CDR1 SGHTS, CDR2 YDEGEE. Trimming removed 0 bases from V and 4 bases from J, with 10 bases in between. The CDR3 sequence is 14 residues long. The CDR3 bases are TGTGCCAGCAGCTTGGGGACTTCAGGCACTGAAGCTTTCTTT. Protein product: CASSLGTSGTEAFF.

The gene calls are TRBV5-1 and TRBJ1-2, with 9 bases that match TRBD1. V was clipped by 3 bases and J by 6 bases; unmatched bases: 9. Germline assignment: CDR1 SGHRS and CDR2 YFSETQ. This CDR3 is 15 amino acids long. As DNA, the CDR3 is TGCGCCAGCAGCTCAGGTGTGGGACAGGGCGATGGCTACACCTTC. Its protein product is CASSSGVGQGDGYTF.

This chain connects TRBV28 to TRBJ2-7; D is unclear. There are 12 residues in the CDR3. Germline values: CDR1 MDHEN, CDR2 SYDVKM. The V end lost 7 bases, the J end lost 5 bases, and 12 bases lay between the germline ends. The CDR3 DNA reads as TGTGCCAGCACGCTTAGACACCACGAGCAGTACTTC. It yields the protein CASTLRHHEQYF.

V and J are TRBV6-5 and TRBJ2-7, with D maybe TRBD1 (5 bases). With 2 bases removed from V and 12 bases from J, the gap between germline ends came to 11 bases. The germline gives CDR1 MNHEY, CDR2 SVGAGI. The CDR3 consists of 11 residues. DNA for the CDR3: TGTGCCAGCAGTTACGGGGCAAGAGGGTACGTC. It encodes CASSYGARGYV.

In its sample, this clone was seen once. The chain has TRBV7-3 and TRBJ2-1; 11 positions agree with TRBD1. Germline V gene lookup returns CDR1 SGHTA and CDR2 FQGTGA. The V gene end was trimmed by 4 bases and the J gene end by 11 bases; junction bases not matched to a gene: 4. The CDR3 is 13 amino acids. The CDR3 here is CASSSGQGAQQFF. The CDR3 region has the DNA TGTGCCAGCAGCTCTGGACAGGGGGCGCAGCAGTTCTTC.

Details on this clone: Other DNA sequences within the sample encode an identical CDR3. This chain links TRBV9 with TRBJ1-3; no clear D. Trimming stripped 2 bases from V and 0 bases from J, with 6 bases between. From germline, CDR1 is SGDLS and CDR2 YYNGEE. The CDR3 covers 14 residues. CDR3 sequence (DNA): TGTGCCAGCAGCGTGCGTTCCTCTGGAAACACCATATATTTT. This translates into CASSVRSSGNTIYF. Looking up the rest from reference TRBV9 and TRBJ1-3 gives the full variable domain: DSGVTQTPKHLITATGQRVTLRCSPRSGDLSVYWYQQSLDQGLQFLIQYYNGEERAKGNILERFSAQQFPDLHSELNLSSLELGDSALYFCASSVRSSGNTIYFGEGSWLTVV.

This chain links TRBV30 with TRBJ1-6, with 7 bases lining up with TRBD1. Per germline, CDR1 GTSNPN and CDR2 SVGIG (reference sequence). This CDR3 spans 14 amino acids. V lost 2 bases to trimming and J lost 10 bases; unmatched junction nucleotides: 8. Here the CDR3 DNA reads TGTGCCTGGAGTACCTCCAGGGGGTGGTCACCCCTCCACTTT. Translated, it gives CAWSTSRGWSPLHF. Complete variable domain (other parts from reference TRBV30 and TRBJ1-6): SQTIHQWPATLVQPVGSPLSLECTVEGTSNPNLYWYRQAAGRGLQLLFYSVGIGQISSEVPQNLSASRPQDRQFILSSKKLLLSDSGFYLCAWSTSRGWSPLHFGNGTRLTVT.

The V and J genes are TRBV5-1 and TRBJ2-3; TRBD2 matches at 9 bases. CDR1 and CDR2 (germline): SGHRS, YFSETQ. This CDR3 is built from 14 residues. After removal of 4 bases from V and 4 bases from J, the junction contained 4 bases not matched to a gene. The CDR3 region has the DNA TGCGCCAGCAGCACTAGCGGGCAATCAGATACGCAGTATTTT. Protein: CASSTSGQSDTQYF.

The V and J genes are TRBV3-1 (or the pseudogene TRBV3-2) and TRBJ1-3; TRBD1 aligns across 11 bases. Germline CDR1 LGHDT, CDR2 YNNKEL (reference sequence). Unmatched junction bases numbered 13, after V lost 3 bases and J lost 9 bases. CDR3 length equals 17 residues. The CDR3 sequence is CASSHVRDRGIGVTIYF. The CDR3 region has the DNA TGTGCCAGCAGCCACGTCCGGGACAGGGGGATAGGTGTCACCATATATTTT.

The CDR3 is CASTPTGGPSGELFF. DNA of the CDR3: TGTGCCAGCACCCCCACGGGAGGGCCATCCGGGGAGCTGTTTTTT. The genes are TRBV3-1 (or the pseudogene TRBV3-2) and TRBJ2-2; TRBD2 matches at 8 bases. Germline CDR1 reads LGHDT; CDR2 reads YNNKEL (reference sequence). Unmatched junction bases numbered 10, after V lost 7 bases and J lost 6 bases. The CDR3 is made up of 15 amino acids.

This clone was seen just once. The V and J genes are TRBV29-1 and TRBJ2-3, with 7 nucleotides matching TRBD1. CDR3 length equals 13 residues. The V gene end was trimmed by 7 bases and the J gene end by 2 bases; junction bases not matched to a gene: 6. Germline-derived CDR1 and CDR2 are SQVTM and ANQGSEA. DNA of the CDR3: TGCAGCGAGGGGACAGAGAACACAGATACGCAGTATTTT. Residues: CSEGTENTDTQYF.